This T cell receptor beta chain is from a study of blood T cell repertoires in COVID-19. Turning to the study itself: The samples span acute and convalescent COVID-19 from the United States, Italy and Spain.

Authors' processing steps: Scientists estimated how many nucleated cells there were by amplifying reference gene primers. TCRdb keeps only in-frame clones here, not all; method: immunoSEQ multiplex PCR. The V and J calls and the clone size are those of that table, but D and trimming were determined from the DNA. Of roughly 58,000 clones in the sample, around two thirds were seen once. This CDR3 spans 15 amino acids. After removal of 0 bases from V and 6 bases from J, the junction contained 5 bases not matched to a gene. In germline, CDR1 is SGDLS, CDR2 YYNGEE. Across about two dozen US areas, participants ranged in age from about 18 to 89 years.

The clonotype originates from an older woman who had been exposed to COVID-19. The V call is TRBV9, the J call TRBJ2-1; 8 bases agree with TRBD1. The sample was PBMCs or T cells enriched from blood (not recorded which). The CDR3 nucleotides are TGTGCCAGCAGCGTAGTGGGACAGGTTCCCAATGAGCAGTTCTTC. This translates into CASSVVGQVPNEQFF.